This TCR beta chain is from a study of blood T cell repertoires in COVID-19. Clones were read by immunoSEQ multiplex PCR, and TCRdb kept only the in-frame ones, dropping some. The data contain approximately 250,000 clones, around 88% of them singletons. Germline CDR1 is LGHDT and CDR2 is YNNKEL (reference sequence). V lost 5 bases to trimming and J lost 1 base, with 15 bases between them. CDR3 length: 16 amino acids. This receptor was obtained from a woman aged 40 to 55 with acute COVID-19. The gene calls are TRBV3-1 (or the pseudogene TRBV3-2) and TRBJ2-4; tentative D call: TRBD2 (6 bases). The sample consisted of PBMCs or T cells enriched from blood (not recorded which). The CDR3 DNA follows: TGTGCCAGCAGCACCGTTTGGCGGGGCGCCAAAAACATTCAGTACTTC. As protein: CASSTVWRGAKNIQYF.